These 10 T cell receptor beta chains came from one sample sequenced in a study of T-cell reconstitution after alpha-beta-depleted transplantation in children. Using unique molecular identifiers, the investigators prepared the TCRbeta library. TCRdb itself ran the PCR reads through MiXCR, one entry per CDR3 protein. The top ten clones hold 2.4% of a sample with about 500,000 distinct CDR3 sequences, 30% to 35% of them seen once. The sample was PBMCs from the stem cell graft donor, taken from the stem cell graft. All receptors derive from a human donor who donated a stem cell graft to a child with aplastic anemia.

The chain has TRBV11-2 and TRBJ2-4; 8 bases line up with TRBD1. This CDR3 is 19 amino acids long. Germline trimming cut 1 base from V and 6 bases from J; bases unmatched to any gene: 17. Germline values: CDR1 SGHAT, CDR2 FQNNGV. Here the CDR3 reads CASSLVSAGGRKAGNIQYF. CDR3 sequence (DNA): TGTGCCAGCAGCTTAGTGTCGGCAGGGGGCCGAAAGGCGGGAAACATTCAGTACTTC.

This chain joins TRBV12-3 or TRBV12-4 and TRBJ1-2, with D uncertain. The germline V and J ends were trimmed by 3 bases and 8 bases, with 10 bases remaining between them. The CDR3 consists of 12 residues. The CDR3 DNA sequence: TGTGCCAGCAGTTTGGTTCGAAGCGGCTACACCTTC. Protein sequence: CASSLVRSGYTF.

The chain employs TRBV5-1 and TRBJ1-1; TRBD1 agrees at 11 bases. The CDR3 is 13 residues long. With 0 bases clipped from V and 10 bases from J, the junction kept 2 bases outside the gene matches. Looked up from germline, CDR1 is SGHRS and CDR2 is YFSETQ. CDR3 DNA sequence: TGCGCCAGCAGCTTGGGGGACAGGGGGGGAGCTTTCTTT. It codes for CASSLGDRGGAFF.

CDR3 protein: CASSFLREGPDTQYF. The CDR3 DNA sequence: TGTGCCAGCAGCTTCTTACGGGAGGGCCCCGATACGCAGTATTTT. This chain uses TRBV7-6 with TRBJ2-3; 8 bases match TRBD2. Germline values: CDR1 SGHVS, CDR2 FNYEAQ. CDR3 size: 15 residues. The J segment lost 6 bases and the V segment lost 3 bases, leaving 8 bases of the junction unmatched.

This clonotype was counted between two and nine times. The gene calls are TRBV20-1 and TRBJ1-1, with D hard to call. V was pared by 1 base and J by 4 bases, with 13 bases between. Germline V gene sequence: CDR1 DFQATT, CDR2 SNEGSKA (reference sequence). The CDR3 sequence is 14 residues long. The CDR3 sequence: CSARVQTYATEAFF. For the CDR3, the DNA is TGCAGTGCTAGAGTGCAGACCTATGCCACTGAAGCTTTCTTT.

V and J are TRBV14 and TRBJ2-1; tentative D call: TRBD2 (6 bases). Germline CDR1 SGHDN, CDR2 FVKESK. Deletions cut 0 bases from V and 7 bases from J, with 16 bases between. The CDR3 loop spans 16 amino acids. CDR3 region: CASSQDGLPPVNEQFF. In DNA form, the CDR3 reads TGTGCCAGCAGCCAAGATGGACTACCCCCAGTTAATGAGCAGTTCTTC.

This clonotype was seen a handful of times. V gene TRBV29-1 combines with J gene TRBJ1-1; no clear D gene. Per germline, CDR1 SQVTM and CDR2 ANQGSEA. CDR3 length equals 14 residues. Trimming left V 2 bases short and J 0 bases short, with 10 bases between. This CDR3 reads CSVEPRVMNTEAFF. The CDR3 coding sequence is TGCAGCGTTGAACCCCGGGTCATGAACACTGAAGCTTTCTTT.

Only a few counts were recorded for this clonotype. The CDR3 bases are TGCAGTGCTTCAAAGGGGGGGACCGAAGCTTTCTTT. Translated, it gives CSASKGGTEAFF. The chain carries TRBV20-1 and TRBJ1-1; maybe TRBD1 (6 bases). The V end was cut by 5 bases, the J end by 8 bases, with 15 bases between. The CDR3 covers 12 residues. Per germline, CDR1 DFQATT and CDR2 SNEGSKA (reference sequence).

CDR3 in amino acids: CASSIQTGVRSPLHF. DNA for the CDR3: TGTGCCAGCAGTATCCAGACAGGTGTGCGGTCACCCCTCCACTTT. The chain has TRBV12-3 or TRBV12-4 and TRBJ1-6, with D tentatively TRBD1 (6 bases). Trimming stripped 5 bases from V and 10 bases from J, with 18 bases between. This CDR3 comprises 15 residues.

The rearrangement links TRBV12-3 or TRBV12-4 to TRBJ2-7; 7 nucleotides agree with TRBD2. The CDR3 is 16 amino acids. Unmatched junction bases numbered 9, after V lost 3 bases and J lost 1 base. The CDR3 sequence is CASSLGASGTSYEQYV. The CDR3 DNA follows: TGTGCCAGCAGTTTGGGTGCTAGCGGAACTTCCTACGAGCAGTACGTC.